The rows below give T cell receptor beta chains drawn from one sample of a study of shared clonotypes between healthy human individuals. The protocol was immunoSEQ multiplex PCR, while the TCRdb copy is restricted to in-frame clones and leaves out a portion. The sample comprises some 1 million clones, approximately 76% of which are singletons, and 1.2% to 1.5% rests with the top ten. Sequencing input: memory CD4+ T cells sorted from blood. The receptors shown here come from a man between 18 and 35 years old in good health. CDR3s include the opening cysteine and the closing phenylalanine or tryptophan. Size is omitted from some rows. Given values are once, few, many or a class for expanded clones.

>TRBJ1-6|-|TRBV6-5
CASSYSGLNSPLHF
>TRBJ2-5|-|TRBV30
CAWSVMEGETQYF
>TRBJ2-4|many|TRBV5-8
CASSSGQGKKNIQYF
>TRBJ2-7|-|TRBV7-2
CASSLTTYEQCF
>TRBJ1-4|-|TRBV7-9
CASSFPATNEKLFF
>TRBJ1-3|-|TRBV10-2
CASGGPASGNTIYF
>TRBJ2-4|-|TRBV5-1
CASSFGQGRVDIQYF
>TRBJ1-3|few|TRBV2
CASSAGTSGNTIYF
>TRBJ2-3|-|TRBV5-6
CASSFAGTSGILTDTQYF
>TRBJ2-6|-|TRBV18
CASSLLSGAGANVLTF
>TRBJ1-4|few|TRBV14
CASSQGWVGLATNEKLFF
>TRBJ1-2|-|TRBV11-2
CASAGRGDRGYTF
>TRBJ2-3|-|TRBV28
CASTVPGSTDTQYF
>TRBJ1-5|-|TRBV2
CASSVGTVNQPQHF
>TRBJ2-5|-|TRBV4-3
CASSQRGTSSETQYF
>TRBJ2-3|-|TRBV11-1
CASSHSGQIKAKDTQYF
>TRBJ1-6|-|TRBV10-2
CASSERGSLSNSPLHF
>TRBJ2-3|-|TRBV6-1
CASTEGGLVTDTQYF
>TRBJ2-3|-|TRBV10-3
CAISESYLGGDTQYF
>TRBJ1-3|-|TRBV6-1
CASSEVLGGLGGNTIYF
>TRBJ2-7|-|TRBV29-1
CSVRRTDTSYEQYF
>TRBJ2-3|-|TRBV18
CASSPRLGGVGTDTQYF
>TRBJ1-1|-|TRBV2
CASSSGTGEAFF
>TRBJ1-6|-|TRBV2
CASSVGASRGPLHF
>TRBJ1-5|-|TRBV7-8
CASSMAGTGGFQPQHF
>TRBJ2-3|-|TRBV7-2
CASRFGGSTDTQYF
>TRBJ2-5|few|TRBV2
CASSAAGMETQYF
>TRBJ1-2|-|TRBV28
CASSLYQGIHTF
>TRBJ2-5|-|TRBV28
CASSPPGTSGATQYF
>TRBJ2-1|-|TRBV9
CASSVGPSGVNEQFF
>TRBJ2-5|-|TRBV5-1
CASSDPTGVQETQYF
>TRBJ2-1|few|TRBV7-9
CASSLAREQFF
>TRBJ2-2|-|TRBV5-1
CASSWEGHSTGELFF
>TRBJ2-5|few|TRBV9
CASQAGIQETQYF
>TRBJ2-6|few|TRBV6-1
CASSEGGSGANVLTF
>TRBJ2-7|-|TRBV4-3
CASSQAAGDSYEQYF
>TRBJ1-4|once|TRBV25-1
CASSEGDRRNEKLFF
>TRBJ2-7|once|TRBV30
CAWNTEYYEQYF
>TRBJ1-1|-|TRBV28
CASTQGFGTEAFF
>TRBJ2-3|-|TRBV4-1
CASSQSARQGADTQYF
>TRBJ1-5|-|TRBV19
CASSDRWNQPQHF
>TRBJ2-5|-|TRBV6-5
CASSRTRGQETQYF
>TRBJ2-7|-|TRBV7-6
CASSPQSGYEQYF
>TRBJ1-1|few|TRBV18
CASSPPGNTEAFF
>TRBJ2-7|once|TRBV28
CASGSTIHEQYF
>TRBJ2-4|-|TRBV1
CTSRLISYRREKRAHF
>TRBJ2-1|-|TRBV6-5
CASSLAGGVKNEQFF
>TRBJ2-3|-|TRBV6-1
CASSENPAGGRNTQYF
>TRBJ1-2|-|TRBV5-4
CASSADSNYGYTF
>TRBJ1-6|-|TRBV6-5
CASSRDKGDSPLHF
>TRBJ2-3|-|TRBV4-1
CASSHPSDTQYF
>TRBJ2-6|-|TRBV6-1
CASTGAGANVLTF
>TRBJ1-2|-|TRBV28
CATDRGHNYGYTF
>TRBJ2-7|-|TRBV7-2
CASSQLGEQYF